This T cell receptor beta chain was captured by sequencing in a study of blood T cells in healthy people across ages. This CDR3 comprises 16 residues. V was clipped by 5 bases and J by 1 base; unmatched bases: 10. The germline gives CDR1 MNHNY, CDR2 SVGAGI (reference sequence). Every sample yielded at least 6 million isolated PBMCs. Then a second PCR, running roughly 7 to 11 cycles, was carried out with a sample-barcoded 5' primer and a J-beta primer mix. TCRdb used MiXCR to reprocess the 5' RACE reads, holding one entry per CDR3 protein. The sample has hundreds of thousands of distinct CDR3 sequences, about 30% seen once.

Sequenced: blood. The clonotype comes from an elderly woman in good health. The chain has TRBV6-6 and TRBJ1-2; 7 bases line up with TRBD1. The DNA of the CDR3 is TGTGCCAGCAGTACCAAGGGGACAGCTGATAACTATGGCTACACCTTC. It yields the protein CASSTKGTADNYGYTF.